Each of the 4 T cell receptor beta chains below was sequenced from the same sample in a study of blood T cell repertoires in COVID-19. Clones were read by immunoSEQ multiplex PCR, and TCRdb kept only the in-frame ones, dropping some. The sample shows about 120,000 clones, around 89% of them seen only once. Sequenced sample: peripheral blood. These receptors came from a human donor with acute or convalescent COVID-19. The donor label of this sample is uncertain.

This chain links TRBV5-5 with TRBJ2-5; D remains unclear. Trimming stripped 0 bases from V and 1 base from J, with 4 bases between. CDR1 and CDR2 (germline): SGHKS, YYEKEE (reference sequence). This CDR3 has 13 amino acids. CDR3 amino acids: CASSLASQETQYF. CDR3 bases: TGTGCCAGCAGCTTGGCTTCCCAAGAGACCCAGTACTTC.

The rearrangement uses TRBV10-3 and TRBJ2-3, with 11 nucleotides matching TRBD2. Germline CDR1 is ENHRY and CDR2 is SYGVKD. CDR3 length equals 20 residues. The junction had 14 bases not matched to a gene; V was cut back by 3 bases and J by 0 bases. DNA for the CDR3: TGTGCCATCAGTGACCCCCAACTAGCGGGGGCTTCCGTGAGCACAGATACGCAGTATTTT. The encoded protein is CAISDPQLAGASVSTDTQYF.

V gene TRBV4-3 combines with J gene TRBJ2-7; TRBD2 matches at 8 bases. The CDR3 covers 15 residues. Germline V lookup: CDR1 LGHNA, CDR2 YSLEER. The ends lost 1 base at V and 3 bases at J; junction bases unmatched: 5. CDR3 DNA sequence: TGCGCCAGCAGCCAAGGGGGACTAGGAGACTACGAGCAGTACTTC. Amino acid sequence: CASSQGGLGDYEQYF.

The chain carries TRBV29-1 and TRBJ2-1; 7 bases map to TRBD2. The V segment lost 5 bases and the J segment 7 bases; nucleotides outside the gene matches: 11. CDR1 SQVTM and CDR2 ANQGSEA come from the germline V gene. CDR3 length equals 14 residues. CDR3 region: CSVSGWEGRNEQFF. CDR3 DNA sequence: TGCAGCGTTTCCGGGTGGGAGGGCCGAAATGAGCAGTTCTTC.